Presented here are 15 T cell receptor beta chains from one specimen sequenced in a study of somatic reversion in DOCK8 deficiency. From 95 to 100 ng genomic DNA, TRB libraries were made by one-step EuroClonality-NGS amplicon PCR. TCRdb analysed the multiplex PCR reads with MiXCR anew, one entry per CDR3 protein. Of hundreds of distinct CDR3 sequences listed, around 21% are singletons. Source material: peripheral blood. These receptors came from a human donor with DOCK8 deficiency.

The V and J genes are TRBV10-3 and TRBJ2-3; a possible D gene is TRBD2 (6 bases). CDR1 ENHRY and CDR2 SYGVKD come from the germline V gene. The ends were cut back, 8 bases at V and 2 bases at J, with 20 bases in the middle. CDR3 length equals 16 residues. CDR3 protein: CAISSHGGVNTDTQYF. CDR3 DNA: TGTGCCATCTCTTCCCACGGGGGAGTCAACACAGATACGCAGTATTTT.

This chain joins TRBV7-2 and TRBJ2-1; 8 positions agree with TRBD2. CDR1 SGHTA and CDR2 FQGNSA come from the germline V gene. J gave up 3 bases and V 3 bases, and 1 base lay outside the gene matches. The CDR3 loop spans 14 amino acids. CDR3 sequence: CASSFGTSYNEQFF. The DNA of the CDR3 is TGTGCCAGCAGCTTTGGGACTAGCTACAATGAGCAGTTCTTC.

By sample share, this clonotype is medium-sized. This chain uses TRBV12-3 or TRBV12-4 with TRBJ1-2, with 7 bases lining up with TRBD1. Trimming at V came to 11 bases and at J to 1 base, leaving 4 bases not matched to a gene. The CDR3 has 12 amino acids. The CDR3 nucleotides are TGTGCCTCCGGACAGGTTAACTATGGCTACACCTTC. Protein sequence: CASGQVNYGYTF.

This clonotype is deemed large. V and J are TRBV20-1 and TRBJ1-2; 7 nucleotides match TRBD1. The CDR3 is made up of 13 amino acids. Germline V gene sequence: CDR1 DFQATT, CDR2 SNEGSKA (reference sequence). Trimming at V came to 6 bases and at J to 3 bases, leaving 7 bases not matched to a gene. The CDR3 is CSAGDSNYYGYTF. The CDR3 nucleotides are TGCAGTGCGGGGGACAGCAATTACTATGGCTACACCTTC.

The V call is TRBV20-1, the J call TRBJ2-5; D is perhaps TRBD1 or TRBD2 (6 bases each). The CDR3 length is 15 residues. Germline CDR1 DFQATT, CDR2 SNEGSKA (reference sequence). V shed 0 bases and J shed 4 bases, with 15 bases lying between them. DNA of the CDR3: TGCAGTGCTAGAGATGTGCGTGGGGGGCGAGAGACCCAGTACTTC. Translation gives CSARDVRGGRETQYF.

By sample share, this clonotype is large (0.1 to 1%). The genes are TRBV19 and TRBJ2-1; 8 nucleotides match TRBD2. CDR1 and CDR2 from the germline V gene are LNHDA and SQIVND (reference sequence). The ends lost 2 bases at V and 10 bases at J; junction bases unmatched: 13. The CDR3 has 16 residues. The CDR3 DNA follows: TGTGCCAGTAGTATATCTAGCGGGTCTACCCCGGGGGAGCAGTTCTTC. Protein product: CASSISSGSTPGEQFF.

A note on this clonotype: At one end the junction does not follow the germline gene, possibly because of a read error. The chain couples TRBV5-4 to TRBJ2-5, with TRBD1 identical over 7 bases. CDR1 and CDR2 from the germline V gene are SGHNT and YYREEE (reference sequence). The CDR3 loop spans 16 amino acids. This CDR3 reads CASSLSLGQVQEAQYF. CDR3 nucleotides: TGTGCCAGCAGCCTTTCTCTCGGACAGGTCCAAGAGGCCCAGTACTTC.

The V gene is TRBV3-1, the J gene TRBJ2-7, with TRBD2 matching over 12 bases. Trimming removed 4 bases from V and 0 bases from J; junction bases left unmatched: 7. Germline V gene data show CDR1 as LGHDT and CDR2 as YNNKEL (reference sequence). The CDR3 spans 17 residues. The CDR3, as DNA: TGTGCCAGCAGCCCACCGGGACTAGCGGGCAGCTCCTACGAGCAGTACTTC. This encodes CASSPPGLAGSSYEQYF.

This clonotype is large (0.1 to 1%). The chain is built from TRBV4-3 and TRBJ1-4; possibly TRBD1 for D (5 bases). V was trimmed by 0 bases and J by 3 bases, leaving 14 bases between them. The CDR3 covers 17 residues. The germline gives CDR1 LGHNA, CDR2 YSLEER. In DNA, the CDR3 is TGCGCCAGCAGCCAAGATCTTAGTGGGGCGGCTAATGAAAAACTGTTTTTT. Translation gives CASSQDLSGAANEKLFF.

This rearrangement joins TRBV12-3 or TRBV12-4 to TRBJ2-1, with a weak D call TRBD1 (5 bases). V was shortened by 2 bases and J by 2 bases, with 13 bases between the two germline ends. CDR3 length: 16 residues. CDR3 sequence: CASSLRGGPPYNEQFF. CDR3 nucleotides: TGTGCCAGCAGTTTAAGGGGCGGCCCTCCCTACAATGAGCAGTTCTTC.

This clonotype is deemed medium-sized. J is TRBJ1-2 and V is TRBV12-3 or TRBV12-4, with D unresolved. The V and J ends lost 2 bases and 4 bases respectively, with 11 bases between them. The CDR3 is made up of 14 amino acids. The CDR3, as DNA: TGTGCCAGCAGTTTATTCGGCAGTGCCTATGGCTACACCTTC. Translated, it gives CASSLFGSAYGYTF.

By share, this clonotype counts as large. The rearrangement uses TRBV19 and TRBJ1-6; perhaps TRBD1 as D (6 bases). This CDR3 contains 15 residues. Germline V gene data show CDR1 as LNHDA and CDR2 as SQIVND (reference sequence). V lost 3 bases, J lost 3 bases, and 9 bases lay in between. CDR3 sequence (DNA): TGTGCCAGTAGTATGACCAGGGGCTATAATTCACCCCTCCACTTT. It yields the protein CASSMTRGYNSPLHF.

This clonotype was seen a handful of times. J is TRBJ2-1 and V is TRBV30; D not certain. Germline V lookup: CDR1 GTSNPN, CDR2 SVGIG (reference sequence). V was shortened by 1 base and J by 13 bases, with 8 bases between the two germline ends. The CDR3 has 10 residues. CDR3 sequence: CAWSGVHQFF. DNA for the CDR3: TGTGCCTGGAGTGGGGTCCACCAGTTCTTC.

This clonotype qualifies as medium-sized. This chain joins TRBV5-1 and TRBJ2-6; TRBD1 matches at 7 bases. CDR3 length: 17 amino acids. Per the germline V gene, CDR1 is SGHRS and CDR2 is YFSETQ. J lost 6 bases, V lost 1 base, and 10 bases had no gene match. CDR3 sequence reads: CASSLYQTGNKANVLTF. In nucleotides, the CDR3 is TGCGCCAGCAGCTTGTACCAGACAGGGAATAAGGCCAACGTCCTGACTTTC.

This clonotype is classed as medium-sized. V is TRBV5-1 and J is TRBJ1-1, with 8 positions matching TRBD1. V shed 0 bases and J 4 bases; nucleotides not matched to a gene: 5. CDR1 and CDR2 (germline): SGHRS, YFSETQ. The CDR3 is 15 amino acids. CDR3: CASSLGRGLGTEAFF. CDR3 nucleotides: TGCGCCAGCAGCTTGGGCAGGGGGCTGGGCACTGAAGCTTTCTTT.